Listed below are T cell receptor beta chains from one sample, sequenced in a study of T cell repertoires in cytomegalovirus infection. TCRdb ran MiXCR on the reads and lists one entry per CDR3 protein. Found here are roughly 280,000 distinct CDR3 sequences, 22% of them singletons; the top ten hold under 25%. Their antigens remain unidentified. Source: cultured PBMCs, taken from culture after CMV antigen stimulation. The receptors derive from a human donor in good health (CMV status not recorded). Some clones in this sample may be carry-over from other donors' samples. CDR3s include the opening cysteine and the closing phenylalanine or tryptophan. Each record gives: D gene, J gene, clone size, V gene, CDR3 protein, CDR3 DNA. A D gene is named only where the DNA matches it firmly. Where a row states a size, it is once, few, many or the class of an expanded clone; other rows omit it.

d_gene: NA
j_gene: TRBJ2-3
abundance: many
v_gene: TRBV7-2
CDR3aa: CASSLNRAVSTDTQYF
CDR3nt: TGTGCCAGCAGCTTAAATCGAGCGGTCAGCACAGATACGCAGTATTTT

d_gene: NA
j_gene: TRBJ2-5
abundance: NA
v_gene: TRBV2
CDR3aa: CTSSEQQETQYF
CDR3nt: TGTACCAGCAGTGAACAGCAAGAGACCCAGTACTTC

d_gene: TRBD1
j_gene: TRBJ1-4
abundance: many
v_gene: TRBV18
CDR3aa: CASSPPLTGGSRKLFF
CDR3nt: TGTGCCAGCTCACCACCGCTGACAGGGGGCAGTCGAAAACTGTTTTTT

d_gene: NA
j_gene: TRBJ1-4
abundance: few
v_gene: TRBV7-2
CDR3aa: CASTSPNTNEKLFF
CDR3nt: TGTGCCAGCACTTCCCCAAATACTAATGAAAAACTGTTTTTT

d_gene: TRBD1
j_gene: TRBJ1-1
abundance: many
v_gene: TRBV7-8
CDR3aa: CASSYRGNTEAFF
CDR3nt: TGTGCCAGCAGCTACAGGGGGAACACTGAAGCTTTCTTT

d_gene: NA
j_gene: TRBJ2-5
abundance: NA
v_gene: TRBV20-1
CDR3aa: CSANPLARETQYF
CDR3nt: TGCAGTGCGAATCCTCTAGCAAGGGAGACCCAGTACTTC

d_gene: NA
j_gene: TRBJ2-1
abundance: few
v_gene: TRBV20-1
CDR3aa: CSAKPPTSSYNEQFF
CDR3nt: TGCAGTGCTAAACCGCCGACGAGCTCCTACAATGAGCAGTTCTTC

d_gene: NA
j_gene: TRBJ2-3
abundance: few
v_gene: TRBV12-3/TRBV12-4
CDR3aa: CASSSTGGGWADTQYF
CDR3nt: TGTGCCAGCAGTTCCACGGGGGGCGGCTGGGCAGATACGCAGTATTTT

d_gene: NA
j_gene: TRBJ2-1
abundance: many
v_gene: TRBV7-9
CDR3aa: CASSPTVTGRNEQFF
CDR3nt: TGTGCCAGCAGCCCCACCGTGACAGGGAGGAATGAGCAGTTCTTC

d_gene: NA
j_gene: TRBJ2-5
abundance: many
v_gene: TRBV7-2
CDR3aa: CASSLQGGAPGTQYF
CDR3nt: TGTGCCAGCAGCTTACAGGGCGGAGCCCCAGGGACCCAGTACTTC

d_gene: NA
j_gene: TRBJ1-6
abundance: many
v_gene: TRBV7-8
CDR3aa: CASSFFTGKNTPLHF
CDR3nt: TGTGCCAGCAGCTTTTTCACAGGGAAGAACACACCCCTCCACTTT

d_gene: TRBD1
j_gene: TRBJ1-5
abundance: many
v_gene: TRBV7-8
CDR3aa: CASSFGTAALYSNQPQHF
CDR3nt: TGTGCCAGCAGCTTCGGGACAGCAGCCTTGTATAGCAATCAGCCCCAGCATTTT

d_gene: TRBD2
j_gene: TRBJ2-1
abundance: NA
v_gene: TRBV12-3/TRBV12-4
CDR3aa: CASRGLAMHNEQFF
CDR3nt: TGTGCCAGCAGGGGACTAGCGATGCACAATGAGCAGTTCTTC

d_gene: NA
j_gene: TRBJ1-6
abundance: many
v_gene: TRBV20-1
CDR3aa: CSARQALSPLHF
CDR3nt: TGCAGTGCTAGACAAGCACTTTCACCCCTCCACTTT

d_gene: TRBD2
j_gene: TRBJ2-3
abundance: few
v_gene: TRBV11-2
CDR3aa: CASRKGAGVIADTQYF
CDR3nt: TGTGCCAGCAGAAAAGGGGCGGGAGTGATCGCAGATACGCAGTATTTT

d_gene: TRBD1
j_gene: TRBJ1-5
abundance: NA
v_gene: TRBV19
CDR3aa: CASSPGTGGLRSNQPQHF
CDR3nt: TGTGCCAGTAGTCCAGGGACAGGGGGTCTCCGTAGTAATCAGCCCCAGCATTTT

d_gene: TRBD2
j_gene: TRBJ2-1
abundance: few
v_gene: TRBV4-3
CDR3aa: CASSQGLGRGGRAERSYNEQFF
CDR3nt: TGCGCCAGCAGCCAAGGTCTAGGTAGGGGCGGGAGGGCCGAACGTTCCTACAATGAGCAGTTCTTC

d_gene: TRBD1
j_gene: TRBJ1-6
abundance: NA
v_gene: TRBV6-5
CDR3aa: CASRRTGGANSPLHF
CDR3nt: TGTGCCAGCAGACGGACAGGGGGCGCGAATTCACCCCTCCACTTT

d_gene: TRBD2
j_gene: TRBJ2-5
abundance: many
v_gene: TRBV7-6
CDR3aa: CASSLGLRTSGRAVQETQYF
CDR3nt: TGTGCCAGCAGCTTAGGCCTCCGGACTAGCGGGAGGGCCGTACAAGAGACCCAGTACTTC

d_gene: NA
j_gene: TRBJ2-5
abundance: few
v_gene: TRBV11-2
CDR3aa: CASSFPLVETQYF
CDR3nt: TGTGCCAGCAGCTTTCCCCTAGTTGAGACCCAGTACTTC

d_gene: NA
j_gene: TRBJ1-3
abundance: few
v_gene: TRBV28
CDR3aa: CASMGASGFGSGNTIYF
CDR3nt: TGTGCCAGCATGGGAGCTTCGGGGTTCGGCTCTGGAAACACCATATATTTT

d_gene: NA
j_gene: TRBJ2-7
abundance: few
v_gene: TRBV10-3
CDR3aa: CAISVKGNSYEQYF
CDR3nt: TGTGCCATCAGTGTAAAGGGAAACTCCTACGAGCAGTACTTC

d_gene: TRBD1
j_gene: TRBJ2-1
abundance: few
v_gene: TRBV6-2/TRBV6-3
CDR3aa: CASSSPPDRGYYNEQFF
CDR3nt: TGTGCCAGCAGTTCTCCCCCTGACAGGGGATACTACAATGAGCAGTTCTTC

d_gene: NA
j_gene: TRBJ1-2
abundance: few
v_gene: TRBV11-3
CDR3aa: CASSFYAQNANYGYTF
CDR3nt: TGTGCCAGCAGCTTCTATGCCCAGAATGCTAACTATGGCTACACCTTC

d_gene: NA
j_gene: TRBJ1-1
abundance: NA
v_gene: TRBV5-8
CDR3aa: CASSRGVGAKMNTEAFF
CDR3nt: TGTGCCAGCAGCCGAGGCGTTGGGGCCAAAATGAACACTGAAGCTTTCTTT

d_gene: NA
j_gene: TRBJ2-7
abundance: few
v_gene: TRBV20-1
CDR3aa: CSAPPNLYEQYF
CDR3nt: TGCAGTGCCCCCCCCAACTTGTACGAGCAGTACTTC

d_gene: TRBD2
j_gene: TRBJ2-5
abundance: NA
v_gene: TRBV29-1
CDR3aa: CSGRLAGGFGETQYF
CDR3nt: TGCAGCGGCCGCTTAGCGGGAGGGTTTGGGGAGACCCAGTACTTC

d_gene: NA
j_gene: TRBJ1-1
abundance: NA
v_gene: TRBV4-3
CDR3aa: CASSQAGEADEAFF
CDR3nt: TGCGCCAGCAGCCAAGCGGGGGAGGCGGATGAAGCTTTCTTT

d_gene: NA
j_gene: TRBJ1-2
abundance: NA
v_gene: TRBV10-3
CDR3aa: CAISEVGGPDGYTF
CDR3nt: TGTGCCATCAGTGAAGTCGGGGGGCCGGATGGCTACACCTTC

d_gene: NA
j_gene: TRBJ2-7
abundance: many
v_gene: TRBV7-2
CDR3aa: CASSLGQDYEQYF
CDR3nt: TGTGCCAGCAGCTTGGGGCAGGACTACGAGCAGTACTTC

d_gene: NA
j_gene: TRBJ1-6
abundance: NA
v_gene: TRBV6-1
CDR3aa: CASTRRADSYNSPLHF
CDR3nt: TGTGCCAGCACCCGTCGGGCCGACTCCTATAATTCACCCCTCCACTTT

d_gene: NA
j_gene: TRBJ1-1
abundance: many
v_gene: TRBV7-9
CDR3aa: CASSLGSGTHMNTEAFF
CDR3nt: TGTGCCAGCAGCTTAGGGTCCGGGACACACATGAACACTGAAGCTTTCTTT

d_gene: NA
j_gene: TRBJ2-5
abundance: many
v_gene: TRBV7-6
CDR3aa: CASSSATGPQETQYF
CDR3nt: TGTGCCAGCAGCTCTGCAACAGGTCCCCAAGAGACCCAGTACTTC

d_gene: TRBD2
j_gene: TRBJ2-4
abundance: few
v_gene: TRBV19
CDR3aa: CASSLWTSGRTADIQYF
CDR3nt: TGTGCCAGTAGTCTTTGGACTAGCGGGAGGACCGCGGACATTCAGTACTTC

d_gene: TRBD1
j_gene: TRBJ1-4
abundance: NA
v_gene: TRBV28
CDR3aa: CASSSQGASEKLFF
CDR3nt: TGTGCCAGCAGTTCCCAGGGGGCAAGCGAAAAACTGTTTTTT

d_gene: TRBD2
j_gene: TRBJ2-7
abundance: few
v_gene: TRBV5-5
CDR3aa: CASSLAVSGRAGNEQYF
CDR3nt: TGTGCCAGCAGCTTGGCCGTAAGCGGGAGGGCCGGTAACGAGCAGTACTTC

d_gene: NA
j_gene: TRBJ2-1
abundance: many
v_gene: TRBV7-2
CDR3aa: CASSLDYNNEQFF
CDR3nt: TGTGCCAGCAGCTTAGACTACAATAATGAGCAGTTCTTC

d_gene: NA
j_gene: TRBJ1-1
abundance: NA
v_gene: TRBV5-1
CDR3aa: CASSFFGGGTEAFF
CDR3nt: TGCGCCAGCAGCTTTTTCGGTGGGGGGACTGAAGCTTTCTTT

d_gene: NA
j_gene: TRBJ1-1
abundance: NA
v_gene: TRBV19
CDR3aa: CASSIRKRDPGNTEAFF
CDR3nt: TGTGCCAGTAGTATCAGAAAAAGAGACCCCGGAAACACTGAAGCTTTCTTT

d_gene: NA
j_gene: TRBJ2-1
abundance: many
v_gene: TRBV7-2
CDR3aa: CASSLRRTTTNEQFF
CDR3nt: TGTGCCAGCAGCCTTCGTCGGACTACTACCAATGAGCAGTTCTTC

d_gene: NA
j_gene: TRBJ1-1
abundance: many
v_gene: TRBV5-4
CDR3aa: CASSLVQGSTEAFF
CDR3nt: TGTGCCAGCAGCTTGGTACAGGGAAGCACTGAAGCTTTCTTT

d_gene: TRBD2
j_gene: TRBJ2-7
abundance: NA
v_gene: TRBV7-9
CDR3aa: CASGRGLALEQYF
CDR3nt: TGTGCCAGCGGGAGGGGACTAGCCCTCGAGCAGTACTTC

d_gene: TRBD1
j_gene: TRBJ2-7
abundance: NA
v_gene: TRBV6-2/TRBV6-3
CDR3aa: CASSRTRDRGELQYF
CDR3nt: TGTGCCAGCAGCCGAACACGGGACAGGGGGGAATTACAGTACTTC

d_gene: NA
j_gene: TRBJ2-1
abundance: many
v_gene: TRBV19
CDR3aa: CATIRSFPGSYNEQFF
CDR3nt: TGTGCCACGATTCGGAGTTTCCCGGGATCCTACAATGAGCAGTTCTTC

d_gene: NA
j_gene: TRBJ1-5
abundance: few
v_gene: TRBV12-3/TRBV12-4
CDR3aa: CASSLRGTGLLDPQHF
CDR3nt: TGTGCCAGCAGTTTGCGGGGGACGGGTCTTCTAGACCCCCAGCATTTT